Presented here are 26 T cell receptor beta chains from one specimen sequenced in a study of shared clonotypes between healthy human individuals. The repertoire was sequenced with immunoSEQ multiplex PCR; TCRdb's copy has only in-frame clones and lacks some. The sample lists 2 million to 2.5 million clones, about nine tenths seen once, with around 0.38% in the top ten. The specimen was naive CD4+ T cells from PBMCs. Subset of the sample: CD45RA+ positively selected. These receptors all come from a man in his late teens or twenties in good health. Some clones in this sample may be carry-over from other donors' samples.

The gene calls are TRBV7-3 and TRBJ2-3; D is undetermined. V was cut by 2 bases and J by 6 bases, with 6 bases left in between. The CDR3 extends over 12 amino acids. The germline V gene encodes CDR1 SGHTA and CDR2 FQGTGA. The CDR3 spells CASSLYPDTQYF. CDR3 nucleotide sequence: TGTGCCAGCAGCTTATATCCCGATACGCAGTATTTT.

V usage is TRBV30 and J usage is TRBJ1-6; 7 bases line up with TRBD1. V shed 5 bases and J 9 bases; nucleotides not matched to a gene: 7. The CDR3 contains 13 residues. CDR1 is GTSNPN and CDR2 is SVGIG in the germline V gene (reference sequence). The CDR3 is CAWGTGDSSPLHF. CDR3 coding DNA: TGTGCCTGGGGAACAGGGGACAGTTCACCCCTCCACTTT.

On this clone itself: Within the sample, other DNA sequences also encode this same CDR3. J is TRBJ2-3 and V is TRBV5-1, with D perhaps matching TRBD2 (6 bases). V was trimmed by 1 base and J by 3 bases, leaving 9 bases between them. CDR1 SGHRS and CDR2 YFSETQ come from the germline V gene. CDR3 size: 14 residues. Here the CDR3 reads CASSLSEGTDTQYF. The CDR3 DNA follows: TGCGCCAGCAGCTTGTCGGAGGGGACAGATACGCAGTATTTT.

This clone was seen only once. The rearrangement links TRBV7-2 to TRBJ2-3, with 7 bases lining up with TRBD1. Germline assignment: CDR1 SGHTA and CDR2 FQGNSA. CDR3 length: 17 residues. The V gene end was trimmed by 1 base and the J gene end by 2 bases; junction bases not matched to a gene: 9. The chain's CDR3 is CASSLGLTGPTTDTQYF. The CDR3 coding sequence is TGTGCCAGCAGCTTAGGTCTGACAGGGCCAACCACAGATACGCAGTATTTT.

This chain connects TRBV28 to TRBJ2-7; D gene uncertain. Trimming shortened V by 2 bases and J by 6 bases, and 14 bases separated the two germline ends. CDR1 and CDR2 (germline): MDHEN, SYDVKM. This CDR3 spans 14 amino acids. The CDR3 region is CASSLVGWRTEQYF. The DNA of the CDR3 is TGTGCCAGCAGTTTAGTAGGTTGGCGGACCGAGCAGTACTTC.

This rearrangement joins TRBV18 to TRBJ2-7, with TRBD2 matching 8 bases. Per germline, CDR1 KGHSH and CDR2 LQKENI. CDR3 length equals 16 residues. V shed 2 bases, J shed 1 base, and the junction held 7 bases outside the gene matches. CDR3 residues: CASSPGPAGASYEQYF. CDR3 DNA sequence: TGTGCCAGCTCACCAGGCCCAGCGGGGGCTTCCTACGAGCAGTACTTC.

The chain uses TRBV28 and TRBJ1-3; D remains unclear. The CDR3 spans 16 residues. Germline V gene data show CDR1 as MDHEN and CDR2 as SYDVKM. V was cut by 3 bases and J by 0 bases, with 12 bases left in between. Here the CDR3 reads CASSFLAGYSGNTIYF. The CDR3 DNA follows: TGTGCCAGCAGTTTTTTAGCCGGATACTCTGGAAACACCATATATTTT.

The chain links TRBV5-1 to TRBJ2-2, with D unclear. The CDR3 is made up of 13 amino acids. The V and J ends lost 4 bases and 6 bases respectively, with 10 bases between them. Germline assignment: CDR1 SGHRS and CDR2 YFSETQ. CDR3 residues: CASSPFRAGELFF. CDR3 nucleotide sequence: TGCGCCAGCAGCCCGTTTCGGGCCGGGGAGCTGTTTTTT.

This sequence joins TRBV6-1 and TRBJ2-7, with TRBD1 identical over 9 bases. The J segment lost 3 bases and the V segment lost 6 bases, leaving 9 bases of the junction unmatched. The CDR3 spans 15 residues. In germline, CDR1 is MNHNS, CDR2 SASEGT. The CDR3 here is CASSDRDRVVYEQYF. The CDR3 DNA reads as TGTGCCAGCAGCGATAGGGACAGGGTGGTCTACGAGCAGTACTTC.

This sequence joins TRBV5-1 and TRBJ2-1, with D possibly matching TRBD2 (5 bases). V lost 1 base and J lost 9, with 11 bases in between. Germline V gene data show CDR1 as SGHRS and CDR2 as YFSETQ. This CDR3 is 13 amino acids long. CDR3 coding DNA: TGCGCCAGCAGCTTGATCGGCGGGCTTGAGCAGTTCTTC. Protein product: CASSLIGGLEQFF.

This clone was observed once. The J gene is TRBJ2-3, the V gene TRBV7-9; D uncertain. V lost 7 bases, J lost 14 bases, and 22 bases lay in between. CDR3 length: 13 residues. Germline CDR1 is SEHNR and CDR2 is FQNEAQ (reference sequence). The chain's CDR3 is CASTLVSPSSPYF. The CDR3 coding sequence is TGTGCCAGCACCCTAGTTTCCCCTAGTAGTCCGTATTTT. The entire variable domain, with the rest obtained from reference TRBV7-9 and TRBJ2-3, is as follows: DTGVSQNPRHKITKRGQNVTFRCDPISEHNRLYWYRQTLGQGPEFLTYFQNEAQLEKSRLLSDRFSAERPKGSFSTLEIQRTEQGDSAMYLCASTLVSPSSPYFGPGTRLTVL.

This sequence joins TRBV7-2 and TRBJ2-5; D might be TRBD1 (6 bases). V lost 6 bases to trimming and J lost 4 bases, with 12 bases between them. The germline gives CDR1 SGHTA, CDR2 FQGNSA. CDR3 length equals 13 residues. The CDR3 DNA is TGTGCCAGCAGTTCAGGGGTGGCAGAGACCCAGTACTTC. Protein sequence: CASSSGVAETQYF.

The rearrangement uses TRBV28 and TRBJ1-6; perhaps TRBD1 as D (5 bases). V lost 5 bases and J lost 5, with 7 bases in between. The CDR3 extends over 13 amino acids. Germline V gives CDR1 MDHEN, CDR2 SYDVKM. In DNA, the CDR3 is TGTGCCAGCAGTGGGACCGATAATTCACCCCTCCACTTT. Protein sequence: CASSGTDNSPLHF.

The CDR3 DNA reads TGTGCCAGCAGCTTATGGAGCGGGGCCCCAGATACGCAGTATTTT. Protein sequence: CASSLWSGAPDTQYF. The chain couples TRBV11-2 to TRBJ2-3; 7 bases map to TRBD2. The junction had 6 bases not matched to a gene; V was cut back by 2 bases and J by 4 bases. The length of the CDR3 is 15 residues. CDR1 and CDR2 from the germline V gene are SGHAT and FQNNGV. The full variable domain, its missing parts supplied by reference TRBV11-2 and TRBJ2-3, is EAGVAQSPRYKIIEKRQSVAFWCNPISGHATLYWYQQILGQGPKLLIQFQNNGVVDDSQLPKDRFSAERLKGVDSTLKIQPAKLEDSAVYLCASSLWSGAPDTQYFGPGTRLTVL.

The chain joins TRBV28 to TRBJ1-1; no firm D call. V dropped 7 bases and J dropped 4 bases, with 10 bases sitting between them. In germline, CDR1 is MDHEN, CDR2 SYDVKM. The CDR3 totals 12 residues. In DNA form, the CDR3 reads TGTGCCAGCACCCAACGGGGCACTGAAGCTTTCTTT. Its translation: CASTQRGTEAFF. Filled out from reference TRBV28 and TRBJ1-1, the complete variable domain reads DVKVTQSSRYLVKRTGEKVFLECVQDMDHENMFWYRQDPGLGLRLIYFSYDVKMKEKGDIPEGYSVSREKKERFSLILESASTNQTSMYLCASTQRGTEAFFGQGTRLTVV.

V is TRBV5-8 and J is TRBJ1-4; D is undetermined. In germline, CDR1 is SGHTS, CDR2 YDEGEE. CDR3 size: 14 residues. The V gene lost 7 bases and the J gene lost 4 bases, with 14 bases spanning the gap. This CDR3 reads CASLYSGNNEKLFF. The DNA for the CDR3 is TGTGCCAGCCTATACTCCGGTAATAATGAAAAACTGTTTTTT.

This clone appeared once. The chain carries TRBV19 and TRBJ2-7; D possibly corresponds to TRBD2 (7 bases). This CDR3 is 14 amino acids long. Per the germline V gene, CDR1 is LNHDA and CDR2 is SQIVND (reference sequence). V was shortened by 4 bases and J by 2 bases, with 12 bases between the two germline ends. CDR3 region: CASSRRGPPYEQYF. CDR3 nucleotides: TGTGCCAGTAGTAGGCGGGGGCCACCCTACGAGCAGTACTTC.

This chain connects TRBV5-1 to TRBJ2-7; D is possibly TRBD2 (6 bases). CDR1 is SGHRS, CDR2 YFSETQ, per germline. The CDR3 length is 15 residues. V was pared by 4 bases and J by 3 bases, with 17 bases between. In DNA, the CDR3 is TGCGCCAGCAGCCCAATCGGGGAGGTGAGCTACGAGCAGTACTTC. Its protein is CASSPIGEVSYEQYF.

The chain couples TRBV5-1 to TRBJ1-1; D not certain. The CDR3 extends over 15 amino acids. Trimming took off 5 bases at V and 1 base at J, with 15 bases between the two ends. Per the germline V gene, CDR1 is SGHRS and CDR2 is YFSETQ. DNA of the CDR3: TGCGCCAGCAGGTCTAACAGTCTAGCGAACACTGAAGCTTTCTTT. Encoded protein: CASRSNSLANTEAFF. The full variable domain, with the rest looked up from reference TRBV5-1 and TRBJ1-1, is KAGVTQTPRYLIKTRGQQVTLSCSPISGHRSVSWYQQTPGQGLQFLFEYFSETQRNKGNFPGRFSGRQFSNSRSEMNVSTLELGDSALYLCASRSNSLANTEAFFGQGTRLTVV.

The DNA for the CDR3 is TGTGCCTGGAGATTCGCGACAGGCTACGAGACCCAGTACTTC. Amino acids: CAWRFATGYETQYF. The chain employs TRBV30 and TRBJ2-5; possibly TRBD1 for D (6 bases). V lost 3 bases to trimming and J lost 5 bases, with 16 bases between them. From germline, CDR1 is GTSNPN and CDR2 SVGIG (reference sequence). CDR3 size: 14 residues.

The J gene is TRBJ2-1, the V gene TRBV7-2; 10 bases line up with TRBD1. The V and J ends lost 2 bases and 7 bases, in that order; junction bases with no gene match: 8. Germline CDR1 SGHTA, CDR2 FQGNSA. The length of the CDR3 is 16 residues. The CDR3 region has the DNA TGTGCCAGCAGCTTAAGGCCGACAGGGGGCGCGAATGAGCAGTTCTTC. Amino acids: CASSLRPTGGANEQFF.

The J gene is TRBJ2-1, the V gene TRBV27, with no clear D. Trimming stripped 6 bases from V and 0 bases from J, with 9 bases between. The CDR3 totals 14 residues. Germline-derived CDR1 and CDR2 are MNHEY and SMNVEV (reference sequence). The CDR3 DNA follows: TGTGCCAGCAGCCCTAGGAGCTCCTACAATGAGCAGTTCTTC. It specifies CASSPRSSYNEQFF.

For the CDR3, the DNA is TGTGCCAGCAGCCGGGCCCTTGGGGGAGAGCCATCCCAAGAGACCCAGTACTTC. Translation: CASSRALGGEPSQETQYF. This chain connects TRBV4-2 to TRBJ2-5; D could derive from TRBD1 or TRBD2 (5 bases each). The CDR3 runs 18 residues. Between the trimmed V and J ends, which lost 4 bases and 1 base, there was a span of 22 bases. CDR1 and CDR2 from the germline V gene are LGHNA and YNFKEQ.

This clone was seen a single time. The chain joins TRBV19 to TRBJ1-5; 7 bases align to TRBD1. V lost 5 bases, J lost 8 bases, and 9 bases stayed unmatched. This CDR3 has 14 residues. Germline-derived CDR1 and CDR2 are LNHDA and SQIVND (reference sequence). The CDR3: CASSAGQVGKPQHF. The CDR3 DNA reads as TGTGCCAGTAGTGCAGGACAGGTGGGAAAGCCCCAGCATTTT.

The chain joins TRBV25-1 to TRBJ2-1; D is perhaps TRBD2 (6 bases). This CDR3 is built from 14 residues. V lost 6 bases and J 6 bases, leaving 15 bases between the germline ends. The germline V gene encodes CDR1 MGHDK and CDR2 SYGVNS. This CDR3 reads CASRTSSLSNEQFF. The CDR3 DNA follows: TGTGCCAGCAGAACTAGCAGCCTAAGCAATGAGCAGTTCTTC.

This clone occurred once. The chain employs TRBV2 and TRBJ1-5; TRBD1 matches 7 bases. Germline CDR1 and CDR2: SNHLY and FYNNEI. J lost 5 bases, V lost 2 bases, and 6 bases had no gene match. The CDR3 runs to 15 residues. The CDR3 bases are TGTGCCAGCAGTGAAAACAGGGGATTCGATCAGCCCCAGCATTTT. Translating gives CASSENRGFDQPQHF.